Given below is one TCR beta chain in context. These data originate in a study of blood T cell repertoires in COVID-19. Study at large: Donors in the United States, Italy and Spain gave samples during acute or convalescent COVID-19.

Germline V lookup: CDR1 SGDLS, CDR2 YYNGEE. This CDR3 is built from 15 residues. V lost 6 bases to trimming and J lost 4 bases; unmatched junction nucleotides: 7. Clones were sequenced by immunoSEQ multiplex PCR, and TCRdb holds only the in-frame ones, with some missing. The sample gives fewer than 350,000 clones, around nine tenths of which show up once; approximately 8.2% is in the top ten. This rearrangement joins TRBV9 to TRBJ2-5, with 12 bases matching TRBD1. This receptor was taken from a man aged 40-55 years with active or convalescent COVID-19. The sample comprised peripheral blood. The CDR3 reads CASTPGQGARETQYF. The CDR3 DNA reads as TGTGCCAGCACCCCGGGACAGGGGGCCCGAGAGACCCAGTACTTC.